This entry is about one TCR beta chain. This sample is drawn from a study of blood T cell repertoires in COVID-19. Turning to the study itself: Nucleic acid was either cDNA or gDNA, and it came from T cells, B-cell-depleted T cells, or PBMCs.

V was clipped by 1 base and J by 3 bases, with 13 bases between them. The CDR3 is 15 residues long. Germline CDR1 SGHDN, CDR2 FVKESK. Here immunoSEQ multiplex PCR was the method, and the copy in TCRdb shows in-frame clones only, minus some. The sample includes some 300,000 clones, around 87% of them seen just once. This sequence originates from a woman aged 40 to 49 with COVID-19, enrolled during active disease. The sequenced sample consisted of peripheral blood. The rearrangement uses TRBV14 and TRBJ2-7, with D maybe TRBD2 (5 bases). CDR3 nucleotides: TGTGCCAGCAGCCAAGCCAGAGGGTGGTTCTACGAGCAGTACTTC. Translating it yields CASSQARGWFYEQYF.